This is a list of T cell receptor beta chains from one sample in a study of blood T cell repertoires in COVID-19. Some clones are missing from TCRdb's copy, which holds only in-frame ones; the method was immunoSEQ multiplex PCR. The table has around 200,000 clones, around 88% seen once. The sample comprised peripheral blood. The receptor set was obtained from a man aged 45 to 65 with active or convalescent COVID-19. Both conserved end residues are part of each CDR3. Fields, in order: clone size, J gene, V gene, D gene, CDR3 protein, CDR3 DNA. A D gene is named only where the DNA matches it firmly. Some rows mark clone size as missing; the rest say once, few, many or name a class of expanded clone.

. | TRBJ1-2 | TRBV11-2 | . | CASSLGAGAQGGYTF | TGTGCCAGCAGCTTAGGGGCAGGGGCCCAGGGTGGCTACACCTTC
. | TRBJ1-1 | TRBV19 | . | CASSTEIQGRAFF | TGTGCCAGTAGTACCGAGATACAGGGAAGGGCTTTCTTT
. | TRBJ1-2 | TRBV6-2/TRBV6-3 | TRBD1 | CASSQRTGYGYTF | TGTGCCAGCAGTCAGAGGACAGGCTATGGCTACACCTTC
. | TRBJ2-3 | TRBV5-1 | . | CASSYSVTDTQYF | TGCGCCAGCAGTTACAGTGTCACAGATACGCAGTATTTT
. | TRBJ2-1 | TRBV7-8 | TRBD2 | CASSFRTSGKDNEQFF | TGTGCCAGCAGCTTCCGGACTAGCGGGAAGGACAATGAGCAGTTCTTC
few | TRBJ2-1 | TRBV7-8 | . | CASSFGGPYNEQFF | TGTGCCAGCAGTTTCGGGGGGCCGTACAATGAGCAGTTCTTC
. | TRBJ1-2 | TRBV11-2 | TRBD1 | CASSLVQGVVNYGYTF | TGTGCCAGCAGCTTAGTACAGGGGGTGGTGAACTATGGCTACACCTTC
once | TRBJ1-2 | TRBV27 | TRBD1 | CASSPDPTGGHGYTF | TGTGCCAGCAGTCCTGACCCAACAGGGGGCCATGGCTACACCTTC
few | TRBJ2-7 | TRBV14 | TRBD1 | CASKPRDSSYEQYF | TGTGCCAGCAAACCTCGGGACAGCTCCTACGAGCAGTACTTC
. | TRBJ2-3 | TRBV5-5 | TRBD1 | CASSWRGDRGQGRTDTQYF | TGTGCCAGCAGCTGGAGGGGGGACAGGGGGCAAGGTCGGACAGATACGCAGTATTTT
few | TRBJ2-4 | TRBV10-3 | TRBD1 | CAISETLLGQGAKNIQYF | TGTGCCATCAGTGAGACCTTATTAGGACAGGGTGCAAAAAACATTCAGTACTTC
. | TRBJ2-5 | TRBV7-9 | TRBD1 | CASSLGGQAHGETQYF | TGTGCCAGCAGCTTAGGTGGACAGGCACACGGGGAGACCCAGTACTTC
. | TRBJ1-2 | TRBV21-1 | . | CASSPGILFDGYTF | TGTGCCAGCAGCCCCGGGATCCTCTTCGACGGCTACACCTTC
. | TRBJ2-6 | TRBV9 | TRBD1 | CASSPPTGLGANVLTF | TGTGCCAGCAGCCCCCCGACAGGGCTGGGGGCCAACGTCCTGACTTTC